This TCR beta chain was found in a study of blood T cell repertoires in COVID-19. Study-wide context: Samples came from the United States, Italy and Spain, spanning acute and convalescent COVID-19.

The germline CDR1 and CDR2 sequences are SGHTA and FQGTGA. The CDR3 totals 18 residues. V lost 2 bases, J lost 2 bases, and 10 bases stayed unmatched. Study processing details: Amplification with reference gene primers provided the estimates of nucleated cell counts. TCRdb's table, derived via immunoSEQ multiplex PCR, lists solely in-frame clones and lacks some. That table is the source of V, J and clone size, and D and trimming were worked out from the DNA. The table shows around 260,000 clones, with around 87% occurring only once. The specimen sequenced was peripheral blood. The sequence came from a man younger than 30 with active or convalescent COVID-19. This chain links TRBV7-3 with TRBJ2-3; 10 positions agree with TRBD2. The CDR3 spells CASSLGSLLAGPTDTQYF. The CDR3 nucleotides read TGTGCCAGCAGCTTAGGATCGTTACTAGCGGGACCCACAGATACGCAGTATTTT.